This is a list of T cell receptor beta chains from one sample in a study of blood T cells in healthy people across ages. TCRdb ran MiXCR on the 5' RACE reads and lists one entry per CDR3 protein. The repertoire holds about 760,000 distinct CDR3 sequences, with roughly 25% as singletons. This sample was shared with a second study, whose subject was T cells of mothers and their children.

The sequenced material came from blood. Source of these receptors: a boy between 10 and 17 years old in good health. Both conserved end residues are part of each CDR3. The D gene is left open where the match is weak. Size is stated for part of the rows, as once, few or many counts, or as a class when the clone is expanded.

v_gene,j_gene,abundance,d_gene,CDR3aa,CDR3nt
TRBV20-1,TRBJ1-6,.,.,CSASLLASYNSPLYF,TGCAGTGCCTCCCTGTTAGCCTCCTATAATTCACCCCTCTACTTT
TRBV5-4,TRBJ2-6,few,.,CASSLVGARANVLTF,TGTGCCAGCAGCTTGGTGGGGGCTCGAGCCAACGTCCTGACTTTC
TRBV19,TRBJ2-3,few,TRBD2,CASGELAGGSDTQYF,TGTGCCAGCGGCGAGCTAGCGGGGGGGTCAGATACGCAGTATTTT
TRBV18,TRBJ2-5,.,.,CASSSLGREQETQYF,TGTGCCAGCTCGTCCCTCGGCAGGGAACAAGAGACCCAGTACTTC
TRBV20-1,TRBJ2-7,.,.,CSAKRHEQYF,TGCAGCGCCAAGCGTCACGAGCAGTACTTC
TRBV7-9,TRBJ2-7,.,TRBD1,CASSGTGTGIRNEQYF,TGTGCCAGCAGCGGGACCGGGACAGGTATTAGGAACGAGCAGTACTTC
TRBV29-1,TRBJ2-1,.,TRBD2,CSARSGGRNEQFF,TGCAGCGCCCGTAGCGGGGGGAGGAATGAGCAGTTCTTC
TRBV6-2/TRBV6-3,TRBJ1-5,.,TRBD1,CASSRQGHNQPQHF,TGTGCCAGCAGTAGACAGGGACACAATCAGCCCCAGCATTTT
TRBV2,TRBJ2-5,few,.,CASTGTGMWTQYF,TGTGCCAGCACTGGGACGGGGATGTGGACCCAGTACTTC
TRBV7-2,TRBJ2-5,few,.,CASSLEEGGTQYF,TGTGCCAGCAGCTTAGAGGAGGGGGGGACCCAGTACTTC
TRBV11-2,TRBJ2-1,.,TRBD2,CASSPFLLRDSGRGNEQFF,TGTGCCAGCAGCCCGTTTCTGCTTCGGGACAGCGGGAGGGGCAATGAGCAGTTCTTC
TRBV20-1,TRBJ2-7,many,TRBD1,CSAGQAITLQYF,TGCAGTGCCGGACAGGCGATCACTCTTCAGTACTTC
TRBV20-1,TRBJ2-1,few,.,CSAKGTAYNEQFF,TGCAGTGCTAAGGGGACGGCTTACAATGAGCAGTTCTTC
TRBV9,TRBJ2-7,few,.,CASSETPGAPSYEQYF,TGTGCCAGCAGCGAGACTCCCGGGGCCCCCTCCTACGAGCAGTACTTC
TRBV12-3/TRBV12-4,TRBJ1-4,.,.,CASSFDEKLFF,TGTGCCAGCAGCTTTGATGAAAAACTGTTTTTT
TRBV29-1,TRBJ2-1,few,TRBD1,CSVEGGSGGPYEQFF,TGCAGCGTTGAAGGGGGGTCAGGGGGCCCCTATGAGCAGTTCTTC
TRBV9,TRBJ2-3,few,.,CASSVGGNRDTQYF,TGTGCCAGCAGCGTAGGGGGGAATCGGGATACGCAGTATTTT
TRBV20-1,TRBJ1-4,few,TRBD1,CSASPGTGDFNEKLFF,TGCAGTGCCTCACCCGGGACAGGAGATTTTAATGAAAAACTGTTTTTT
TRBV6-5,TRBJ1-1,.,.,CASSLMGYTEAFF,TGTGCCAGCAGTTTAATGGGGTACACTGAAGCTTTCTTT
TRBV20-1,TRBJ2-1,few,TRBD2,CSADSVAGVPYNEQFF,TGCAGTGCTGATAGCGTAGCGGGAGTCCCCTACAATGAGCAGTTCTTC
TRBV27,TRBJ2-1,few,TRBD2,CASSFESGTQFF,TGTGCCAGCAGTTTCGAGAGCGGGACTCAGTTCTTC
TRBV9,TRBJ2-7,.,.,CASSVGQGDTYEQYF,TGTGCCAGCAGCGTAGGGCAGGGCGATACCTACGAGCAGTACTTC
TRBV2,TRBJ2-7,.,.,CASSGGFVVEQYF,TGTGCCAGCAGTGGAGGGTTTGTCGTCGAGCAGTACTTC
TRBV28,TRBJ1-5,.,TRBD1,CASSPWDRGGNQPQHF,TGTGCCAGCAGTCCATGGGACAGGGGGGGCAATCAGCCCCAGCATTTT
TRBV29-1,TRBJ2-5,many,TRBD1,CSVDWDSQETQYF,TGCAGCGTTGACTGGGACAGCCAAGAGACCCAGTACTTC
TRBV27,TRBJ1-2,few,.,CASSLRWGEGYGYTF,TGTGCCAGCAGTTTAAGGTGGGGGGAGGGCTATGGCTACACCTTC
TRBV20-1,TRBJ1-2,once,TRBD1,CSGTGTTRGYTF,TGCAGTGGGACAGGGACTACGAGAGGCTACACCTTC
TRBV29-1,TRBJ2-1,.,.,CSVVAGEQFF,TGCAGCGTTGTCGCGGGTGAGCAGTTCTTC
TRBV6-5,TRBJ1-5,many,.,CASSFSQPQHF,TGTGCCAGCAGTTTCAGTCAGCCCCAGCATTTT
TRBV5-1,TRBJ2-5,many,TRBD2,CASSPGLAYSFEETQYF,TGCGCCAGCAGCCCGGGACTAGCTTACTCATTTGAAGAGACCCAGTACTTC
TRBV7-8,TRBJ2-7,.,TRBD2,CASSSTLASGSSYEQYF,TGTGCCAGCAGCTCAACCCTCGCGAGCGGGAGTTCCTACGAGCAGTACTTC
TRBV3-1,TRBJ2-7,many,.,CASSQGGAHEQYF,TGTGCCAGCAGCCAAGGTGGGGCCCACGAGCAGTACTTC
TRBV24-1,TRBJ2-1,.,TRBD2,CATSDLSREGLGQFF,TGTGCCACCAGTGATTTGTCGCGGGAGGGCCTTGGGCAGTTCTTC
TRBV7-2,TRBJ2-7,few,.,CASSFSVQNPSYEQYF,TGTGCCAGCAGCTTTAGCGTCCAAAACCCCTCCTACGAGCAGTACTTC
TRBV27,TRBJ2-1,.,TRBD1,CASRGTDSYNEQFF,TGTGCCAGCAGAGGGACAGATAGTTACAATGAGCAGTTCTTC